These T cell receptor beta chains were read from a single sample in a study of cytomegalovirus exposure and HLA in healthy donors. Only in-frame clones appear in the TCRdb table, and some are missing; sequencing was by immunoSEQ multiplex PCR. The table lists some 110,000 clones, about 83% of them singletons. Specimen: PBMCs. The receptors shown here come from a man in his late teens or twenties in good health and CMV-seronegative. Each CDR3 is given without its conserved first and last residue. D genes are given only for firm matches.

cdr3_aa d_call j_call v_call
ASGLVGQFQGQAF - TRBJ1-1 TRBV12-5
ASSLRSGYSGNTIY - TRBJ1-3 TRBV7-6
ASSVIGNSPYEQY - TRBJ2-7 TRBV2
AGSRSGRSTDTQY - TRBJ2-3 TRBV7-2
ATSRGATGGSSDTQY - TRBJ2-3 TRBV15
ARGGHGRVMNTEAF - TRBJ1-1 TRBV14
ASSVEKGAGYTQY TRBD1 TRBJ2-3 TRBV9
ASSAGGSYNEQF - TRBJ2-1 TRBV5-1
AISSLAGGGDTQY TRBD2 TRBJ2-3 TRBV10-3
AWSETGGAEAF TRBD1 TRBJ1-1 TRBV30
ASCEREGRSYEQY TRBD2 TRBJ2-7 TRBV5-1
ASSEARGGPQH - TRBJ1-5 TRBV2
AIRDGAGFNNEQF TRBD2 TRBJ2-1 TRBV10-3
SADIQNTEAF - TRBJ1-1 TRBV29-1
ASSLFGDTQY - TRBJ2-3 TRBV11-2
ASSLPTGSSYNEQF TRBD1 TRBJ2-1 TRBV19
ASSDRVNYGYT - TRBJ1-2 TRBV9
ASSSDPGQSYEQY TRBD1 TRBJ2-7 TRBV7-3
ASSLVEGDVYEQY - TRBJ2-7 TRBV7-9
ASKLPGQLYNEQF TRBD1 TRBJ2-1 TRBV28
ASSILAATYEQY TRBD2 TRBJ2-7 TRBV11-3
ASRDRFPAF TRBD1 TRBJ1-1 TRBV6-1
ASSQNGAAGVGELF TRBD2 TRBJ2-2 TRBV4-2
ASSLDGGRLFQETQY - TRBJ2-5 TRBV5-1
ASSRGTGKMDTEAF TRBD1 TRBJ1-1 TRBV4-1
ASNPRGTGGEEQY TRBD1 TRBJ2-7 TRBV7-2
ASSAQTGATEAF TRBD1 TRBJ1-1 TRBV7-9
ASSLGQARDTQY - TRBJ2-3 TRBV5-6
ASSTPLGGRYEQY - TRBJ2-7 TRBV27
ASSISGGKETQY TRBD2 TRBJ2-5 TRBV5-1
ASSVDLHTGELF - TRBJ2-2 TRBV9
ASSVPGQGWDGYT TRBD1 TRBJ1-2 TRBV5-1
ASNSGQGNNEQF TRBD1 TRBJ2-1 TRBV7-3
ASSLAGLAGGDEQF TRBD2 TRBJ2-1 TRBV5-1
ASSADRVLRNTIY TRBD1 TRBJ1-3 TRBV7-8
ASRPVVRADTDTQY - TRBJ2-3 TRBV11-2
ASQGTGDINYGYT TRBD1 TRBJ1-2 TRBV18
ASSSDEGVEQF - TRBJ2-1 TRBV19
ASSPPAGAYEQY TRBD2 - TRBV19
ASQRTGGGGYT TRBD1 TRBJ1-2 TRBV27
ASRGSPYNEQF - TRBJ2-1 TRBV19
ASSQDPWTYLGGYT - TRBJ1-2 TRBV4-1
ASSPRDMEAVYEQY - TRBJ2-7 TRBV4-3
ASSYRQQDIQY - TRBJ2-4 TRBV6-5
ASSEGGRAQETQY - TRBJ2-5 TRBV25-1